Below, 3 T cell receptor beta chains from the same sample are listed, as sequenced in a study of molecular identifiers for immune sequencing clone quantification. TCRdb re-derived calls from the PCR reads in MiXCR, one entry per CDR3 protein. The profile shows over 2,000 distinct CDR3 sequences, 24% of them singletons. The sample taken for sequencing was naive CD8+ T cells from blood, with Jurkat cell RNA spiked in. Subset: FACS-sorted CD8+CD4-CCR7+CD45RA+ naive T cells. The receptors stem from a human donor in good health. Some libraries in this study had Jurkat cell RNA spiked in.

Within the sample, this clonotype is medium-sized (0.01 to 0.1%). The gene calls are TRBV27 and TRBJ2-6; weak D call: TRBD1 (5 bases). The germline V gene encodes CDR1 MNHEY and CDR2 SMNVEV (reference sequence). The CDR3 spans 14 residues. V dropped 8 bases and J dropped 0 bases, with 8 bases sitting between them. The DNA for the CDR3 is TGTGCCAGCGGACATAGCTCTGGGGCCAACGTCCTGACTTTC. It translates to CASGHSSGANVLTF.

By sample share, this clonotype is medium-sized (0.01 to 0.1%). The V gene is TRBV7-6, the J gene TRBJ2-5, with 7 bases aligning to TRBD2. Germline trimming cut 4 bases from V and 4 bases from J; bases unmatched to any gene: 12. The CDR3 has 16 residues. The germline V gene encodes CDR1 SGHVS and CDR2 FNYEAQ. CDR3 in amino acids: CASSWRLASVGETQYF. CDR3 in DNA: TGTGCCAGCAGCTGGAGACTAGCTTCGGTGGGAGAGACCCAGTACTTC.

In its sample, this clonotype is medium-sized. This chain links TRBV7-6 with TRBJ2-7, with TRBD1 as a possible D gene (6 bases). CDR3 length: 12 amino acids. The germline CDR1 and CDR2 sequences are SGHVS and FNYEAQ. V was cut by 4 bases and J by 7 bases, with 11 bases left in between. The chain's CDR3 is CASSSGAREQYF. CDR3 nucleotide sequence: TGTGCCAGCAGCTCAGGGGCTAGAGAGCAGTACTTC.